This TCR beta chain comes out of a study of blood T cell repertoires in COVID-19. Study-level information: The origin of the acute and convalescent COVID-19 samples was the United States, Italy and Spain.

Assay: immunoSEQ multiplex PCR; the TCRdb copy retains only in-frame clones and omits some. The sample shows under 300,000 clones, approximately 84% of them seen only once. The CDR3 is 16 amino acids. V shed 5 bases and J 7 bases; nucleotides not matched to a gene: 7. Germline V gene data show CDR1 as SGHNT and CDR2 as YENEEA. The receptor comes from a man between 45 and 60 years old with acute or convalescent COVID-19. The sequenced sample was peripheral blood. The V gene is TRBV11-3, the J gene TRBJ2-1; 14 positions match TRBD2. CDR3 sequence: CASSKGLAGVYNEQFF. DNA for the CDR3: TGTGCCAGCAGCAAGGGACTAGCGGGAGTATATAATGAGCAGTTCTTC.